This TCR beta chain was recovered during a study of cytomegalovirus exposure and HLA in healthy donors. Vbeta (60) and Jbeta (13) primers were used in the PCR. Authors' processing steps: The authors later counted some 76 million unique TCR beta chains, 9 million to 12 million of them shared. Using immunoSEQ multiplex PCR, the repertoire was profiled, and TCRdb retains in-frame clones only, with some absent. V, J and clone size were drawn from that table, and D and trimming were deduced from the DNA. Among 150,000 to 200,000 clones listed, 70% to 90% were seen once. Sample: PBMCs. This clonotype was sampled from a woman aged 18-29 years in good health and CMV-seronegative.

CDR3 loop: CASSERQSQPQHF. DNA for the CDR3: TGTGCCAGCAGTGAAAGACAGTCTCAGCCCCAGCATTTT. The chain combines TRBV2 with TRBJ1-5; TRBD1 is a possible D gene (5 bases). The CDR3 is 13 amino acids. Trimming took off 2 bases at V and 6 bases at J, with 8 bases between the two ends. CDR1 is SNHLY and CDR2 is FYNNEI in the germline V gene.